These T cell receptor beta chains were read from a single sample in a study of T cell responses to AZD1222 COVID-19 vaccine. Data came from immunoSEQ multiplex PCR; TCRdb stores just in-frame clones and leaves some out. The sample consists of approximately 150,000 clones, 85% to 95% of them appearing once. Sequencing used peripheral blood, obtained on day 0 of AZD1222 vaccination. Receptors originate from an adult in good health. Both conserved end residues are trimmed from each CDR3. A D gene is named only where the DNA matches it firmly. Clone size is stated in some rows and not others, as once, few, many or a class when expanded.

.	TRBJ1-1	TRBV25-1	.	ATRGNTEAF
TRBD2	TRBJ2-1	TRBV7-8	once	ASSLWKREGRYNEQF
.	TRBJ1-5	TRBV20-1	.	SASQSGQGNQPQH
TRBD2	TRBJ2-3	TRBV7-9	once	ASSSPSGLTDTQY
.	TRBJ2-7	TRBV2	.	ASSADRPYEQY
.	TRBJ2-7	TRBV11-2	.	ASSLDHRNYEQY
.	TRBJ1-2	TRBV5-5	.	ASTIQDAGRGYT
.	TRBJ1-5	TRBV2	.	ASSPQGEPQH
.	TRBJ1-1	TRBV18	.	ASSPSPGTGGEAF
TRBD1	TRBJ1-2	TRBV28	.	ASSFLWKLDRGYHGYT
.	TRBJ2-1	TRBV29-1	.	SVPQHNEQF
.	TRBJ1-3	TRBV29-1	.	SVVDLGSGNTIY
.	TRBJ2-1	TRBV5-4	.	ASSGRQARINEQF
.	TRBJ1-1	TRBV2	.	ASSGTDNTEAF
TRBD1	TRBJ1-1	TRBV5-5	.	ASSPRQGSMNTEAF
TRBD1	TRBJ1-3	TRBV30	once	ACKKGAGGSGNTIY
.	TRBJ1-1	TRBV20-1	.	SARVLTEAF
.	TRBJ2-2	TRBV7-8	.	ASIRMGGGTGELF
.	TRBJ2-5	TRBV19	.	ASSIGTLGETQY
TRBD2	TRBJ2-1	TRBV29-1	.	SVDDPGLAGLYEQF
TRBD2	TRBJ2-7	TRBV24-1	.	ATSDISPPGLPTPYEQY
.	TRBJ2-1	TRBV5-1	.	ASSLALANNNEQF
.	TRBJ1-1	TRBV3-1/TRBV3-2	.	ASSHRVIYPEAF
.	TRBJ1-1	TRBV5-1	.	ASSAVGDGTEAF
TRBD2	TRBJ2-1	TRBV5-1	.	ASSKILPGTSGKNEQF
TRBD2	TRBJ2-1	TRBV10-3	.	AISPGGLATYNEQF
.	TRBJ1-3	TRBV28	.	ASYDGSSGNTIY
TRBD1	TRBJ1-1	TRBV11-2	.	ASSSAQLRTGRNTEAF
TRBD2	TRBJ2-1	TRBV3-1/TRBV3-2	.	ASSPGTSGSNEQF
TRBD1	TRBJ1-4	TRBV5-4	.	ASSYGQGVSEKLF
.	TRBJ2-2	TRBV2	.	ASSPTSVYTGELF
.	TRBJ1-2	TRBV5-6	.	ASSLVPTGTYGYT
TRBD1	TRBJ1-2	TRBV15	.	ATSSEYSSGGDGGYT
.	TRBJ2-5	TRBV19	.	ASSSGQYKETQY
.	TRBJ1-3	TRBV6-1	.	ASSEGAWFTIY
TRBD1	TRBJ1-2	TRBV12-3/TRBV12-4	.	ASSFDRGGGYT
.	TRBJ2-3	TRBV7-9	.	ASSLLTDTQY
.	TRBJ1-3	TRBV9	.	ASSVEGIRSGNTIY